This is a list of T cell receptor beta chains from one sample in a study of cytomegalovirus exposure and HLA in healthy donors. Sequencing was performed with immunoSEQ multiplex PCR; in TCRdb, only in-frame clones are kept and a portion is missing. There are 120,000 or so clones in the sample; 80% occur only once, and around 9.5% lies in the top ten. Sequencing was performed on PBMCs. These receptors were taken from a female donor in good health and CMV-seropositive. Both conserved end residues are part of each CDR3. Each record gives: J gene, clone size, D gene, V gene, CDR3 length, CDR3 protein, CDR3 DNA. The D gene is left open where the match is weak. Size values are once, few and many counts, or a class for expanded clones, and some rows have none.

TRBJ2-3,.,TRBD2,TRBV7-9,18,CASSLALAGGLYTDTQYF,TGTGCCAGCAGCTTGGCACTAGCGGGGGGCCTATACACAGATACGCAGTATTTT
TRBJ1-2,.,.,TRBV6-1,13,CASMSGQSYGYTF,TGTGCCAGCATGTCTGGACAGAGCTATGGCTACACCTTC
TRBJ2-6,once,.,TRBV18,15,CASSSQGAGANVLTF,TGTGCCAGCTCATCCCAGGGTGCTGGGGCCAACGTCCTGACTTTC
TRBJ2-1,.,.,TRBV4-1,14,CASSPSGVYNEQFF,TGCGCCAGCAGCCCTTCGGGGGTCTACAATGAGCAGTTCTTC
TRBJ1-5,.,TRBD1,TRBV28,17,CASSLALDGQAPSPQHF,TGTGCCAGCAGTTTAGCTCTGGACGGACAGGCCCCCTCGCCCCAGCATTTT
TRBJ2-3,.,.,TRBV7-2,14,CASSSGLTTDTQYF,TGTGCCAGCAGCTCTGGACTTACCACAGATACGCAGTATTTT
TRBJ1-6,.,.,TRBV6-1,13,CASRVDSGSPLHF,TGTGCCAGCAGGGTGGACTCGGGTTCACCCCTCCACTTT
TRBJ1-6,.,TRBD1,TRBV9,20,CASSVDSLGTGETYNSPLHF,TGTGCCAGCAGCGTAGACTCGCTGGGGACAGGGGAAACCTATAATTCACCCCTCCACTTT
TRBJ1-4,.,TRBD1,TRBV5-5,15,CASSIRDRANEKLFF,TGTGCCAGCAGCATCCGGGACAGGGCTAATGAAAAACTGTTTTTT
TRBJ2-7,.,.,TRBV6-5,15,CASSYSMAGTYEQYF,TGTGCCAGCAGTTACTCGATGGCAGGGACCTACGAGCAGTACTTC